The present TCR beta chain was sequenced within a study of cytomegalovirus exposure and HLA in healthy donors. This clone was counted a single time. Antigen unknown. Use of 60 Vbeta and 13 Jbeta primers characterized the PCR. The protocol was immunoSEQ multiplex PCR, while the TCRdb copy is restricted to in-frame clones and leaves out a portion. The sample has hundreds of thousands of clones, approximately 90% seen once; the top ten hold 1%. Overall study findings and caveats: HLA alleles were associated with 16,000 or so TCR beta sequences in a later analysis at 0.05 false discovery rate. Roughly even sequencing depth across donors was the assumption behind the presence/absence analyses. TCR beta V segments were, for the most part, productive about 87% or about 30% of the time in an earlier analysis. Later analysis placed DRB1 highest and HLA-C lowest in TCR association rates, which differed by HLA locus.

Per the germline V gene, CDR1 is SQVTM and CDR2 is ANQGSEA. Trimming took 6 bases from V and 3 from J; bases not matched to a gene: 6. CDR3 length equals 13 residues. V usage is TRBV29-1 and J usage is TRBJ2-7; 9 bases align to TRBD1. The TCR sequence derives from a woman aged 18-29 years in good health and CMV-seronegative. The sequencing input was PBMCs. The CDR3 sequence: CSVPGQGLYEQYF. CDR3 in DNA: TGCAGCGTCCCGGGACAGGGTCTCTACGAGCAGTACTTC.